This T cell receptor (beta chain) appears in the sequencing data of a study of early T cells in non-severe SARS-CoV-2 infection. For this clonotype: What it binds is not known.

The CDR3 has 15 amino acids. Germline V gives CDR1 LNHDA, CDR2 SQIVND (reference sequence). V was trimmed by 6 bases and J by 2 bases, leaving 13 bases between them. Unique molecular identifiers were added to individual cDNA molecules. TCRdb re-derived calls from the 5' RACE reads in MiXCR, one entry per CDR3 protein. The sample has tens of thousands of distinct CDR3 sequences; roughly 16% are singletons. Study observations and caveats: Lookups in VDJdb leaned toward anti-spike CD8 responses and missed private and CD4 specificities.

The rearrangement joins TRBV19 to TRBJ2-2; perhaps D is TRBD1 or TRBD2 (6 bases each). The sample consisted of whole blood, taken at baseline. The sequence was obtained from an adult who was a healthcare worker with PCR-confirmed SARS-CoV-2 infection or an uninfected control (not recorded which). The CDR3 protein is CASSIGGRNTGELFF. The CDR3 DNA sequence: TGTGCCAGTAGCATTGGGGGGCGAAACACCGGGGAGCTGTTTTTT.